A selection of T cell receptor beta chains follows, all from one sample in a study of T cell repertoires in cytomegalovirus infection. A single record per CDR3 protein comes from TCRdb applying MiXCR to the reads. The sample yields about 740,000 distinct CDR3 sequences, 35% seen once. The sequencing sample was made of PBMCs. Every receptor here comes from a human donor in good health (CMV status not recorded). Some clones in this sample may be carry-over from other donors' samples. Each CDR3 is given with its conserved first and last residue. The D gene is left open where the match is weak. Not every row has a clone size; where given, it reads once, few, many or a size class.

d_gene,v_gene,abundance,j_gene,CDR3nt,CDR3aa
TRBD1,TRBV7-6,-,TRBJ2-2,TGTGCCAGCAGCCCGCGGGACAGGGTCGCCGCCGGGGAGCTGTTTTTT,CASSPRDRVAAGELFF
TRBD2,TRBV5-6,-,TRBJ2-5,TGTGCCAGCAGCTTGGCGGGGGGGGTAGAGACCCAGTACTTC,CASSLAGGVETQYF
-,TRBV30,few,TRBJ1-1,TGTGCCTGGAGTATCGGCTGGAACACTGAAGCTTTCTTT,CAWSIGWNTEAFF
-,TRBV12-3/TRBV12-4,many,TRBJ2-2,TGTGCCAGCACCCCCCAAAGCACCGGGGAGCTGTTTTTT,CASTPQSTGELFF
-,TRBV11-2,few,TRBJ2-7,TGTGCCAGCAGCTTAGAGCCAGGGGGGTACGAGCAGTACTTC,CASSLEPGGYEQYF
-,TRBV7-9,-,TRBJ1-6,TGTGCCAGCAGCGCCCTAGAAGGGGTTCGGTCACCCCTCCACTTT,CASSALEGVRSPLHF
-,TRBV12-3/TRBV12-4,few,TRBJ2-5,TGTGCCAGCAGTTCTCCTTCCGGGCTGGCGGAGACCCAGTACTTC,CASSSPSGLAETQYF
TRBD2,TRBV6-5,once,TRBJ2-2,TGTGCCAGCAGTTACCACGCGGGGGGGATGCGGACCGGGGAGCTGTTTTTT,CASSYHAGGMRTGELFF
TRBD1,TRBV7-2,-,TRBJ1-5,TGTGCCAGCAGCATAGGACAGGTCGGTCAGCCCCAGCATTTT,CASSIGQVGQPQHF
-,TRBV2,few,TRBJ1-1,TGTGCCAGCATTATGCCATCCGAAGCTTTCTTT,CASIMPSEAFF
-,TRBV7-6,few,TRBJ1-6,TGTGCCAGCACCGAACGGAGTTATAATTCACCCCTCCACTTT,CASTERSYNSPLHF
TRBD2,TRBV7-8,many,TRBJ2-1,TGTGCCAGCAGCCCCGCACGGGGGGCGGGAGGGACTGAGCAGTTCTTC,CASSPARGAGGTEQFF
-,TRBV4-1,-,TRBJ1-1,TGCGCCAGCAGCCCCGGTGGGCGGACATCCGAAGCTTTCTTT,CASSPGGRTSEAFF
TRBD2,TRBV12-3/TRBV12-4,few,TRBJ2-2,TGTGCCAGCAGTTTAACTAGCGGGAGGGCCACCGGGGAGCTGTTTTTT,CASSLTSGRATGELFF
-,TRBV28,few,TRBJ1-6,TGTGCCAGCACCACGGGACTAGGGAATTCACCCCTCCACTTT,CASTTGLGNSPLHF
-,TRBV20-1,few,TRBJ1-1,TGCAGTGCTAGATACGGGAACACTGAAGCTTTCTTT,CSARYGNTEAFF
-,TRBV4-2,-,TRBJ2-7,TGTGCCAGCAGCCAAGAGGATCGGTACGAGCAGTACTTC,CASSQEDRYEQYF
-,TRBV7-8,-,TRBJ2-3,TGTGCCAGCAGACGCAAGCTTGGAGAGCGGCGCACAGATACGCAGTATTTT,CASRRKLGERRTDTQYF
TRBD2,TRBV7-9,-,TRBJ2-3,TGTGATAGCAGCTTAGGCGGGGGGAGCACAGATACGCAGTATTTT,CDSSLGGGSTDTQYF
-,TRBV28,-,TRBJ1-1,TGTGCCAGCAGTTTACTGTTTTCCTCCCTGAATGCTTTCTTT,CASSLLFSSLNAFF
TRBD1,TRBV20-1,-,TRBJ2-7,TGCAGTGCTAGAGATGGGTCAGGGGGATTCTCCGAGCAGTACTTC,CSARDGSGGFSEQYF
TRBD2,TRBV11-2,few,TRBJ2-3,TGTGCCAGCAGCTTAATCCAGGGAGGGGCAGATACGCAGTATTTT,CASSLIQGGADTQYF
-,TRBV7-6,few,TRBJ1-5,TGTGCCAGCAGCTTAGAAAGGGACGATCAGCCCCAGCATTTT,CASSLERDDQPQHF
TRBD2,TRBV7-2,many,TRBJ2-5,TGTGCCAGCAGCCGTGGGTGGGCTAGCGGGGAACAAGAGACCCAGTACTTC,CASSRGWASGEQETQYF
-,TRBV10-2,-,TRBJ2-3,TGCGCCAGCAGAGGAGCTCGCAGTACGCAGTATTTT,CASRGARSTQYF
TRBD1,TRBV19,-,TRBJ2-1,TGTGCTACGAGCATGGGTCCCGACAGGGCCAATGAGCAGTTCTTC,CATSMGPDRANEQFF
-,TRBV7-2,few,TRBJ1-6,TGTGCCAGCAGCTTAGTGTACCCGGGTCTTCAAAATTCACCCCTCCACTTT,CASSLVYPGLQNSPLHF
-,TRBV2,many,TRBJ1-1,TGTGCCAGCAGGATAAGAGGGGGGAACACTGAAGCTTTCTTT,CASRIRGGNTEAFF
TRBD1,TRBV7-6,-,TRBJ1-6,TGTGCCAGCAGCCACGACAGGGCTCCCCTCCACTTT,CASSHDRAPLHF
-,TRBV7-3,-,TRBJ1-1,TGTGCCAGCAGCTTAACCAGGGATCCCAACACTGAAGCTTTCTTT,CASSLTRDPNTEAFF
-,TRBV28,-,TRBJ1-2,TGTGCCAGCAGTTTCCATCCGACAGCTACAGATGGCTACACCTTC,CASSFHPTATDGYTF
-,TRBV5-1,-,TRBJ1-4,TGCGCCAGCAGCTTGGGGACAGCTCAAGAAAAACTGTTTTTT,CASSLGTAQEKLFF
-,TRBV20-1,-,TRBJ1-1,TGCAGTGCTAGAGAACCCTTCCGACAGGCCATGAACACTGAAGCTTTCTTT,CSAREPFRQAMNTEAFF
-,TRBV11-2,-,TRBJ1-1,TGTGCCAGCAGCTCCCCGACGGGGGAAGCTTTCTTT,CASSSPTGEAFF
-,TRBV29-1,-,TRBJ1-2,TGCAGCGTTTCTAAGGGCAACTATGGCTACACCTTC,CSVSKGNYGYTF
-,TRBV6-1,few,TRBJ1-2,TGTGCCAGCAGAGAACGGGTACGGACGGACTATGGCTACACCTTC,CASRERVRTDYGYTF
TRBD1,TRBV6-6,-,TRBJ2-1,TGTGCCAGCAGTCAGGACAGGGGCTTCAATGAGCAGTTCTTC,CASSQDRGFNEQFF
-,TRBV7-2,many,TRBJ2-5,TGTGCCAGCAGCTTAGCACCAAGCGGGCTACAAGAGACCCAGTACTTC,CASSLAPSGLQETQYF
-,TRBV24-1,-,TRBJ2-3,TGTGCCACCAGTGACGTAGACAGCTCCACAGATACGCAGTATTTT,CATSDVDSSTDTQYF
-,TRBV6-1,-,TRBJ1-6,TGTGCCAGCAGTCGAGAAAGGAACTCACCCCTCCACTTT,CASSRERNSPLHF
-,TRBV7-6,-,TRBJ1-1,TGTGCCAGCAGCTTACGAACGGGGACGGGCACTGAAGCTTTCTTT,CASSLRTGTGTEAFF
-,TRBV24-1,-,TRBJ2-1,TGTGCCACCAGTGATCCACGGTCGAGGGGGGGCCGGGATGAGCAGTTCTTC,CATSDPRSRGGRDEQFF
TRBD2,TRBV7-8,many,TRBJ2-1,TGTGCCAGCAGCCGTACCCGTTGGCTAGCGGGAGGACGGAGTTCCTACAATGAGCAGTTCTTC,CASSRTRWLAGGRSSYNEQFF
-,TRBV18,few,TRBJ1-6,TGTGCCAGCTCACCCCGGGGAACTTACCTCTCTGCACCCCTCCACTTT,CASSPRGTYLSAPLHF
TRBD2,TRBV7-2,many,TRBJ2-5,TGTGCCAGCAGCTCTCCGGGACTAGCGGGCCAAGAGACCCAGTACTTC,CASSSPGLAGQETQYF
TRBD1,TRBV25-1,few,TRBJ2-5,TGTGCCAGCAGTGTGCCAGGGGGTCAAGAGACCCAGTACTTC,CASSVPGGQETQYF
-,TRBV6-5,-,TRBJ1-6,TGTGCCGCCACCCCGGCTAGCTCCTATAATTCACCCCTCCACTTT,CAATPASSYNSPLHF
-,TRBV12-3/TRBV12-4,-,TRBJ1-1,TGTGCCAGCAGTTTATTGGTCCCGAACACTGAAGCTTTCTTT,CASSLLVPNTEAFF
TRBD1,TRBV6-1,many,TRBJ1-2,TGTGCCAGCAGCACGTCTTCACAGGGGGCGCGGTACGGCTACACCTTC,CASSTSSQGARYGYTF
-,TRBV7-2,many,TRBJ2-5,TGTGCCAGCAGACGCTCAGAGACCCAGTACTTC,CASRRSETQYF
-,TRBV7-9,-,TRBJ1-1,TGTGCCAGCCGAACCAGCCTGAACACTGAAGCTTTCTTT,CASRTSLNTEAFF
TRBD2,TRBV5-6,-,TRBJ2-5,TGTGCCAGCAGCTCACCCGGGCTAGCGGGAGATGAGACCCAGTACTTC,CASSSPGLAGDETQYF